These 21 T cell receptor beta chains share one sample of origin, sequenced in a study of T cell repertoires and HLA-DP antigens. Clones were read by immunoSEQ multiplex PCR, and TCRdb kept only the in-frame ones, dropping some. Here the sample spans approximately 89,000 clones, about 89% being singletons. These receptors lack a known antigen. The sequencing input was CD4+ T cells from PBMCs. These receptors were collected from a man aged 50 to 60 in good health and CMV-seronegative.

The chain recombines TRBV25-1 with TRBJ2-1; D uncertain. This CDR3 has 12 amino acids. From germline, CDR1 is MGHDK and CDR2 SYGVNS. V was cut by 4 bases and J by 8 bases, with 9 bases left in between. DNA for the CDR3: TGTGCCAGCAGTGTGTTTGGTGATGAGCAGTTCTTC. It is translated as CASSVFGDEQFF.

The chain is built from TRBV5-8 and TRBJ2-1; the D is unclear. V was clipped by 0 bases and J by 1 base, with 14 bases between them. The CDR3 loop spans 17 amino acids. CDR1 and CDR2 from the germline V gene are SGHTS and YDEGEE. CDR3 DNA sequence: TGTGCCAGCAGCTTGGTGTCAGGCCCGGATTCCTACAATGAGCAGTTCTTC. Translation gives CASSLVSGPDSYNEQFF.

The chain uses TRBV25-1 and TRBJ2-1, with D maybe TRBD2 (5 bases). CDR3 length: 13 residues. V lost 3 bases and J lost 9, with 12 bases in between. Germline V gives CDR1 MGHDK, CDR2 SYGVNS. The CDR3 DNA follows: TGTGCCAGCAGTGACCCACCGGCGGGTGAGCAGTTCTTC. It encodes CASSDPPAGEQFF.

The gene calls are TRBV7-9 and TRBJ2-5; 9 bases match TRBD1. CDR3 length: 16 residues. Per germline, CDR1 SEHNR and CDR2 FQNEAQ (reference sequence). After removal of 5 bases from V and 5 bases from J, the junction contained 12 bases not matched to a gene. The CDR3 is CASSLPGTGLRETQYF. In nucleotides, the CDR3 is TGTGCCAGCAGCCTACCCGGGACAGGGCTTCGGGAGACCCAGTACTTC.

V usage is TRBV28 and J usage is TRBJ2-7, with 11 bases aligning to TRBD2. The V gene end was trimmed by 7 bases and the J gene end by 7 bases; junction bases not matched to a gene: 6. Per the germline V gene, CDR1 is MDHEN and CDR2 is SYDVKM. The CDR3 is made up of 13 amino acids. In nucleotides, the CDR3 is TGTGCCAGCATTAATAGCGGGAGGGGTGAGCAGTACTTC. This encodes CASINSGRGEQYF.

CDR3 bases: TGTGCCAGCAGGAGACAGGGACAGGAAAACTATGGCTACACCTTC. It yields the protein CASRRQGQENYGYTF. The V call is TRBV5-4, the J call TRBJ1-2; 8 bases fit TRBD1. CDR3 length: 15 residues. V lost 5 bases and J lost 2; bases outside the gene matches: 8. The germline gives CDR1 SGHNT, CDR2 YYREEE (reference sequence).

The sample holds a few counts of this clone. The gene calls are TRBV6-6 and TRBJ1-3; D not certain. CDR3 size: 11 residues. Trimming shortened V by 8 bases and J by 4 bases, and 6 bases separated the two germline ends. Germline CDR1 and CDR2: MNHNY and SVGAGI (reference sequence). The CDR3 sequence: CASQSGNTIYF. The CDR3 DNA sequence: TGTGCCAGCCAGAGCGGAAACACCATATATTTT.

This clone showed up just once. The chain links TRBV15 to TRBJ1-5, with D possibly matching TRBD1 (6 bases). Germline loops: CDR1 LNHNV, CDR2 YYDKDF (reference sequence). Between the trimmed V and J ends, which lost 3 bases and 2 bases, there was a span of 14 bases. This CDR3 contains 16 residues. For the CDR3, the DNA is TGTGCCACCAGCAGTCTAAGACAGGTCGGCAATCAGCCCCAGCATTTT. It translates to CATSSLRQVGNQPQHF.

This clone was counted only a few times. The rearrangement links TRBV30 to TRBJ1-1; TRBD1 aligns across 10 bases. This CDR3 has 13 amino acids. Germline V gene data show CDR1 as GTSNPN and CDR2 as SVGIG (reference sequence). V shed 2 bases, J shed 10 bases, and the junction held 7 bases outside the gene matches. CDR3 residues: CAWSLRQGAGAFF. As DNA, the CDR3 is TGTGCCTGGAGTTTAAGACAGGGGGCAGGAGCTTTCTTT. The whole variable domain, remainder taken from reference TRBV30 and TRBJ1-1, is SQTIHQWPATLVQPVGSPLSLECTVEGTSNPNLYWYRQAAGRGLQLLFYSVGIGQISSEVPQNLSASRPQDRQFILSSKKLLLSDSGFYLCAWSLRQGAGAFFGQGTRLTVV.

The genes are TRBV30 and TRBJ2-6; D is uncertain. The germline CDR1 and CDR2 sequences are GTSNPN and SVGIG (reference sequence). The CDR3 covers 14 residues. The V and J ends lost 0 bases and 0 bases respectively, with 3 bases between them. CDR3 DNA: TGTGCCTGGAGTGTCGGCTCTGGGGCCAACGTCCTGACTTTC. The encoded protein is CAWSVGSGANVLTF.

This chain uses TRBV4-1 with TRBJ2-6, with a possible D match to TRBD1 (6 bases). With 2 bases removed from V and 0 bases from J, the gap between germline ends came to 14 bases. Germline CDR1 and CDR2: MGHRA and YSYEKL. This CDR3 has 18 amino acids. CDR3 sequence (DNA): TGCGCCAGCAGCCAATTACAGGGTAAAACCTCTGGGGCCAACGTCCTGACTTTC. It translates to CASSQLQGKTSGANVLTF.

The chain carries TRBV5-4 and TRBJ1-1; weak D call: TRBD1 (5 bases). Germline values: CDR1 SGHNT, CDR2 YYREEE (reference sequence). The CDR3 covers 14 residues. V was cut by 4 bases and J by 1 base, with 11 bases left in between. For the CDR3, the DNA is TGTGCCAGCAGCAGGGACGGGCGGAACACTGAAGCTTTCTTT. Its protein is CASSRDGRNTEAFF.

The CDR3 DNA reads TGTGCCAGCAGGGGAGAGACAGGGGCCCAGCCCCAGCATTTT. This codes for CASRGETGAQPQHF. The chain is built from TRBV28 and TRBJ1-5; TRBD1 agrees at 8 bases. V dropped 6 bases and J dropped 7; count of bases not matched to a gene: 8. Germline lookup yields CDR1 MDHEN and CDR2 SYDVKM. The CDR3 has 14 amino acids.

V gene TRBV7-2 combines with J gene TRBJ1-2; no definite D call. Per germline, CDR1 SGHTA and CDR2 FQGNSA. This CDR3 spans 14 amino acids. Trimming took off 8 bases at V and 7 bases at J, with 20 bases between the two ends. The CDR3 region is CASATGAPWSGYTF. The CDR3 DNA reads TGTGCCAGCGCCACGGGAGCCCCATGGAGTGGCTACACCTTC.

This clone was seen once. The V call is TRBV10-1, the J call TRBJ2-2, with D possibly TRBD1 on 5 matching bases. Germline lookup yields CDR1 WNHNN and CDR2 SYGVQD (reference sequence). V lost 6 bases, J lost 5 bases, and 13 bases lay in between. CDR3 size: 14 residues. The CDR3: CASRLRATTGELFF. The CDR3 DNA follows: TGCGCCAGCAGGCTCAGGGCAACGACCGGGGAGCTGTTTTTT.

V is TRBV4-3 and J is TRBJ2-2; D might be TRBD1 (5 bases). The CDR3 spans 15 residues. The germline V and J ends were trimmed by 1 base and 3 bases, with 9 bases remaining between them. The germline V gene has CDR1 LGHNA and CDR2 YSLEER. CDR3 in amino acids: CASSQGQSYTGELFF. The DNA for the CDR3 is TGCGCCAGCAGCCAAGGACAGTCCTACACCGGGGAGCTGTTTTTT.

The chain carries TRBV6-6 and TRBJ2-7, with 10 bases fitting TRBD1. V was pared by 5 bases and J by 7 bases, with 8 bases of the junction left unmatched. Germline assignment: CDR1 MNHNY and CDR2 SVGAGI (reference sequence). The CDR3 loop spans 14 amino acids. CDR3 sequence reads: CASSLRTGGWEQYF. Here the CDR3 DNA reads TGTGCCAGCAGTCTTAGGACAGGGGGTTGGGAGCAGTACTTC.

This sequence joins TRBV30 and TRBJ1-1; TRBD1 might be the D (5 bases). V lost 3 bases, J lost 6 bases, and 20 bases lay in between. The germline V gene has CDR1 GTSNPN and CDR2 SVGIG (reference sequence). The CDR3 length is 15 residues. CDR3 sequence: CAWRQGVQQTAEAFF. The CDR3 DNA reads as TGTGCCTGGAGACAAGGGGTCCAGCAAACCGCTGAAGCTTTCTTT. Complete variable domain (other parts from reference TRBV30 and TRBJ1-1): SQTIHQWPATLVQPVGSPLSLECTVEGTSNPNLYWYRQAAGRGLQLLFYSVGIGQISSEVPQNLSASRPQDRQFILSSKKLLLSDSGFYLCAWRQGVQQTAEAFFGQGTRLTVV.

The chain recombines TRBV29-1 with TRBJ2-1; D possibly corresponds to TRBD1 (5 bases). CDR1 SQVTM and CDR2 ANQGSEA come from the germline V gene. The CDR3 loop spans 12 amino acids. Trimming left V 0 bases short and J 10 bases short, with 10 bases between. The CDR3 region is CSVEDTGPEQFF. Here the CDR3 DNA reads TGCAGCGTTGAAGATACAGGACCAGAGCAGTTCTTC.

V gene TRBV5-1 combines with J gene TRBJ2-2; 7 nucleotides agree with TRBD1. The CDR3 consists of 15 residues. The junction had 8 bases not matched to a gene; V was cut back by 5 bases and J by 4 bases. From germline, CDR1 is SGHRS and CDR2 YFSETQ. This CDR3 is CASSPTGDGTGELFF. The CDR3 nucleotides are TGCGCCAGCAGTCCTACAGGGGATGGCACCGGGGAGCTGTTTTTT.

In nucleotides, the CDR3 is TGCGCCAGCAGCTTGGGGGTACAGGCAGATACGCAGTATTTT. It specifies CASSLGVQADTQYF. The chain carries TRBV5-1 and TRBJ2-3, with a weak D call TRBD1 (5 bases). The V end lost 0 bases, the J end lost 4 bases, and 9 bases lay between the germline ends. The germline gives CDR1 SGHRS, CDR2 YFSETQ. The CDR3 has 14 residues.